The rows below give T cell receptor beta chains drawn from one sample of a study of OX40 agonist ivuxolimab in advanced cancers. Sequencing was performed with immunoSEQ multiplex PCR; in TCRdb, only in-frame clones are kept and a portion is missing. The sample consists of roughly 96,000 clones, less than 85% of them appearing once. The sample in question was CD4+ or CD8+ T cells sorted from blood, obtained in a trial of the OX40 agonist ivuxolimab. These receptors all stem from an adult with an advanced solid tumor such as melanoma, head and neck, liver or kidney cancer. The CDR3 runs from the conserved cysteine through the conserved F or W. A D gene is named only where the DNA matches it firmly. Expanded clones get a size class; other rows say once, few or many, or leave the size out.

len	v_gene	d_gene	j_gene	abundance	CDR3aa	CDR3nt
16	TRBV7-2	TRBD2	TRBJ2-7	-	CASSSRTSGSSYEQYF	TGTGCCAGCAGCTCACGGACTAGCGGGAGCTCCTACGAGCAGTACTTC
13	TRBV6-5	-	TRBJ2-7	-	CASSQGEPYEQYF	TGTGCCAGTAGTCAAGGAGAACCCTACGAGCAGTACTTC
17	TRBV19	TRBD1	TRBJ2-4	few	CASSPSTPGQGRNIQYF	TGTGCCAGTTCTCCTTCTACCCCGGGACAGGGACGCAACATTCAGTACTTC
17	TRBV5-8	-	TRBJ1-6	once	CASSLKRQSSYNSPLHF	TGTGCCAGCAGCTTGAAAAGACAGAGCTCCTATAATTCACCCCTCCACTTT
13	TRBV2	-	TRBJ1-5	-	CASRAYSNQPQHF	TGTGCCAGCAGAGCTTATAGCAATCAGCCCCAGCATTTT
15	TRBV10-1	-	TRBJ2-5	-	CASSDSGSRKETQYF	TGCGCCAGCAGTGATTCAGGGAGTCGAAAAGAGACCCAGTACTTC
11	TRBV7-9	-	TRBJ2-7	-	CASSRKAEQYF	TGTGCCAGCAGCAGGAAGGCCGAGCAGTACTTC
15	TRBV5-1	TRBD1	TRBJ2-7	-	CASSPTGQGAHEQYF	TGCGCCAGCAGTCCAACTGGACAGGGGGCCCACGAGCAGTACTTC
11	TRBV7-2	-	TRBJ2-7	-	CASSAAEEQYF	TGTGCCAGCAGCGCAGCCGAGGAGCAGTACTTC
14	TRBV4-1	-	TRBJ2-3	-	CASRDGASTDTQYF	TGCGCCAGCAGGGACGGAGCCAGCACAGATACGCAGTATTTT
13	TRBV6-5	-	TRBJ2-7	-	CASRRGGDYEQYF	TGTGCCTCCCGGCGAGGGGGGGACTACGAGCAGTACTTC
16	TRBV2	TRBD2	TRBJ2-1	-	CASSEGTSGYYNEQFF	TGTGCCAGCAGTGAAGGGACTAGCGGCTACTACAATGAGCAGTTCTTC
13	TRBV6-5	-	TRBJ1-1	few	CASTSRGGAEAFF	TGTGCCAGCACCTCCCGGGGAGGGGCTGAAGCTTTCTTT
13	TRBV5-1	-	TRBJ2-2	-	CASSLYSTGELFF	TGCGCCAGCAGCTTGTACAGCACCGGGGAGCTGTTTTTT
15	TRBV21-1	-	TRBJ1-2	-	CASSKGRVANYGYTF	TGTGCCAGCAGCAAAGGAAGGGTTGCCAACTATGGCTACACCTTC
15	TRBV2	-	TRBJ1-3	-	CASRDSKSSGNTIYF	TGTGCCAGCAGGGACAGCAAATCCTCTGGAAACACCATATATTTT
16	TRBV6-1	-	TRBJ1-6	-	CASSEPGETDNSPLHF	TGTGCCAGCAGTGAACCTGGGGAAACGGATAATTCACCCCTCCACTTT
16	TRBV12-5	-	TRBJ2-3	-	CASAPGTSGSTDTQYF	TGTGCTAGTGCCCCCGGGACATCTGGAAGCACAGATACGCAGTATTTT
15	TRBV19	TRBD2	TRBJ2-3	few	CASSDIAASGDTQYF	TGTGCCAGTAGTGATATCGCGGCTAGCGGAGATACGCAGTATTTT
15	TRBV6-6	-	TRBJ1-5	-	CASSPDAGANQPQHF	TGTGCCAGCAGTCCCGACGCAGGGGCCAATCAGCCCCAGCATTTT
12	TRBV19	-	TRBJ2-7	-	CASGPGFYEQYF	TGTGCCAGTGGGCCGGGGTTTTACGAGCAGTACTTC
13	TRBV6-6	-	TRBJ1-5	few	CASRTFSNQPQHF	TGTGCCAGCAGGACTTTTAGCAATCAGCCCCAGCATTTT
15	TRBV11-2	TRBD2	TRBJ2-7	-	CASSLVSGGPYEQYF	TGTGCCAGCAGCTTAGTTAGCGGGGGACCCTACGAGCAGTACTTC
13	TRBV7-2	-	TRBJ1-4	-	CASSLRDPGKLFF	TGTGCCAGCAGCTTAAGGGACCCTGGAAAACTGTTTTTT
14	TRBV11-2	TRBD1	TRBJ1-1	-	CASRTGTANTEAFF	TGTGCCAGCAGAACCGGGACAGCGAACACTGAAGCTTTCTTT
14	TRBV25-1	-	TRBJ1-1	-	CASSEHTGTTEAFF	TGTGCCAGCAGTGAACATACAGGGACCACTGAAGCTTTCTTT
14	TRBV2	-	TRBJ2-1	-	CASSPGPRTDEQFF	TGTGCCAGCAGCCCCGGGCCTCGAACGGATGAGCAGTTCTTC
13	TRBV18	-	TRBJ2-2	once	CASSPQGTGELFF	TGTGCCAGCTCACCTCAGGGAACCGGGGAGCTGTTTTTT
14	TRBV7-8	TRBD1	TRBJ2-7	-	CASSWGTAPSEQYF	TGTGCCAGCAGCTGGGGGACAGCTCCCTCCGAGCAGTACTTC
16	TRBV10-2	-	TRBJ1-1	-	CASRDQSGASNTEAFF	TGCGCCAGCAGAGATCAATCTGGGGCATCTAACACTGAAGCTTTCTTT
16	TRBV4-1	-	TRBJ2-3	-	CASSPISGKDTDTQYF	TGCGCCAGCAGCCCCATTTCCGGAAAGGACACAGATACGCAGTATTTT
13	TRBV19	-	TRBJ2-1	-	CASSISTYNEQFF	TGTGCCAGTAGTATAAGCACATACAATGAGCAGTTCTTC
17	TRBV6-4	-	TRBJ2-1	-	CASSEGGAGAHYNEQFF	TGTGCCAGCAGTGAGGGGGGAGCAGGGGCCCACTACAATGAGCAGTTCTTC
15	TRBV10-3	TRBD2	TRBJ2-1	-	CAISESGGEGNEQFF	TGTGCCATCAGTGAGTCGGGGGGGGAAGGTAATGAGCAGTTCTTC
14	TRBV4-2	-	TRBJ2-7	-	CASSQGGATYEQYF	TGTGCCAGCAGCCAAGGGGGGGCCACCTACGAGCAGTACTTC
13	TRBV4-3	-	TRBJ1-3	-	CASSQDLGGSIYF	TGCGCCAGCAGCCAAGATCTCGGGGGAAGCATATATTTT
13	TRBV5-1	-	TRBJ2-7	-	CASRPEAPYEQYF	TGCGCCAGCCGCCCCGAGGCCCCCTACGAGCAGTACTTC
12	TRBV7-9	-	TRBJ2-7	once	CASARDSGEQYF	TGTGCCAGCGCCCGCGACAGCGGCGAGCAGTACTTC
14	TRBV27	TRBD2	TRBJ2-7	-	CASSLSVAGQKQYF	TGTGCCAGCAGTTTATCAGTAGCGGGGCAGAAGCAGTACTTC
16	TRBV11-3	-	TRBJ2-3	once	CASSPGSSWHTDTQYF	TGTGCCAGCAGCCCGGGTTCGTCTTGGCACACAGATACGCAGTATTTT
12	TRBV6-1	TRBD1	TRBJ1-1	-	CASTPGTGGAFF	TGTGCCAGCACCCCAGGGACAGGGGGAGCTTTCTTT
16	TRBV30	-	TRBJ2-1	-	CAWSFGGGSSYNEQFF	TGTGCCTGGAGCTTCGGGGGCGGGAGCTCCTACAATGAGCAGTTCTTC
14	TRBV5-1	TRBD2	TRBJ2-5	-	CASSLASGTETQYF	TGCGCCAGCAGCTTGGCTAGCGGGACGGAGACCCAGTACTTC
14	TRBV2	-	TRBJ2-2	-	CASRGSGNTGELFF	TGTGCCAGCAGGGGGAGCGGTAACACCGGGGAGCTGTTTTTT
13	TRBV19	-	TRBJ1-2	-	CASSIDERYGYTF	TGTGCCAGTAGTATTGATGAGCGGTATGGCTACACCTTC
13	TRBV29-1	-	TRBJ2-3	few	CSAAGQYTDTQYF	TGCAGCGCTGCTGGACAGTACACAGATACGCAGTATTTT
13	TRBV5-7	-	TRBJ2-7	once	CASSLGLGAGQYF	TGTGCCAGCAGCTTAGGGTTAGGGGCAGGGCAGTACTTC
12	TRBV2	-	TRBJ2-3	-	CASTPIRDTQYF	TGTGCCAGCACCCCGATTAGGGATACGCAGTATTTT
13	TRBV7-2	-	TRBJ2-1	few	CASSLPGSVEQFF	TGTGCCAGCAGCTTACCCGGGAGTGTTGAGCAGTTCTTC
12	TRBV2	-	TRBJ1-5	few	CARTDSNQPQHF	TGTGCCAGAACAGACAGCAATCAGCCCCAGCATTTT
10	TRBV20-1	-	TRBJ2-1	-	CSARSVEQFF	TGCAGTGCCCGTAGCGTTGAGCAGTTCTTC
13	TRBV5-1	-	TRBJ1-1	many	CASSLTENTEAFF	TGCGCCAGCAGCTTAACAGAGAACACTGAAGCTTTCTTT
18	TRBV11-1	-	TRBJ2-5	-	CASSLEAGTIPYQETQYF	TGTGCCAGCAGCTTAGAAGCCGGGACCATCCCTTACCAAGAGACCCAGTACTTC
16	TRBV7-2	-	TRBJ2-1	-	CASSSGGGYSYNEQFF	TGTGCCAGCAGCTCAGGGGGGGGATACTCCTACAATGAGCAGTTCTTC
14	TRBV27	-	TRBJ1-2	-	CASSPRGPGYGYTF	TGTGCCAGCAGTCCCCGGGGGCCGGGCTATGGCTACACCTTC